The 8 T cell receptor beta chains below all came from one sample that was sequenced in a study of naive CD8 T cells in extremely preterm neonates. Elective cesarean births at about 37-41 weeks, without labor or membrane rupture, supplied the cord blood. TCRdb keeps only in-frame clones here, not all; method: immunoSEQ multiplex PCR. The table has about 7,300 clones, approximately 90% seen once. The sequenced sample was naive CD8+ T cells from cord blood. These receptors were collected from a newborn in good health.

The gene calls are TRBV21-1 and TRBJ2-3; TRBD1 is the table's D call and was not checked against the DNA. TRBV21-1 is a known pseudogene. This CDR3 has 14 residues. The CDR3 DNA is TGTGCCAGCCGACGGACAACGAAGGTCGATACGCAGTATTTT. Amino acids: CASRRTTKVDTQYF.

V is TRBV7-9 and J is TRBJ1-4; the D gene is possibly TRBD1 (5 bases). The V gene's germline CDR1 is SEHNR and CDR2 FQNEAQ (reference sequence). The CDR3 extends over 15 amino acids. V was pared by 2 bases and J by 8 bases, with 15 bases between. CDR3 sequence reads: CASSLSGPEGEKLFF. For the CDR3, the DNA is TGTGCCAGCAGCTTAAGCGGGCCTGAGGGGGAAAAACTGTTTTTT.

The V and J genes are TRBV7-2 and TRBJ2-3; TRBD2 matches 11 bases. The CDR3 covers 18 residues. Germline CDR1 is SGHTA and CDR2 is FQGNSA. Trimming took 2 bases from V and 0 from J; bases not matched to a gene: 7. The CDR3 region has the DNA TGTGCCAGCAGCTTACTCGGGACTAGCGGCACTAGCACAGATACGCAGTATTTT. Translation: CASSLLGTSGTSTDTQYF.

The chain is built from TRBV9 and TRBJ2-7; TRBD1 matches 7 bases. This CDR3 contains 14 residues. Looked up from germline, CDR1 is SGDLS and CDR2 is YYNGEE. The junction had 9 bases not matched to a gene; V was cut back by 2 bases and J by 7 bases. CDR3 DNA sequence: TGTGCCAGCAGCGTCGAGACAGGGCCGGTAGAGCAGTACTTC. This encodes CASSVETGPVEQYF. Based on the CDR3 plus reference TRBV9 and TRBJ2-7, the full variable domain is DSGVTQTPKHLITATGQRVTLRCSPRSGDLSVYWYQQSLDQGLQFLIQYYNGEERAKGNILERFSAQQFPDLHSELNLSSLELGDSALYFCASSVETGPVEQYFGPGTRLTVT.

This clone was seen just once. The chain is built from TRBV9 and TRBJ2-3, with TRBD2 matching over 9 bases. Trimming cost V 4 bases and J 0 bases; bases outside gene matches: 0. This CDR3 has 14 amino acids. Germline-derived CDR1 and CDR2 are SGDLS and YYNGEE. The CDR3 is CASSTSGSTDTQYF. CDR3 coding DNA: TGTGCCAGCAGCACTAGCGGGAGCACAGATACGCAGTATTTT.

V usage is TRBV6-5 and J usage is TRBJ2-7; no definite D call. This CDR3 is built from 13 residues. Germline CDR1 is MNHEY and CDR2 is SVGAGI. Trimming pared 2 bases from V and 2 bases from J, leaving 7 bases between. The CDR3 here is CASSYTAAYEQYF. The CDR3 nucleotides read TGTGCCAGCAGTTACACCGCAGCCTACGAGCAGTACTTC.

The V gene is TRBV13, the J gene TRBJ2-7; 10 nucleotides align to TRBD2. The ends lost 2 bases at V and 2 bases at J; junction bases unmatched: 3. The CDR3 spans 15 residues. The germline V gene has CDR1 PRHDT and CDR2 FYEKMQ (reference sequence). The CDR3 DNA follows: TGTGCCAGCAGCTTATATACTAGCGGGACCTACGAGCAGTACTTC. Amino acid sequence: CASSLYTSGTYEQYF.

This chain connects TRBV6-1 to TRBJ1-3; 9 bases are a match to TRBD1. The V gene's germline CDR1 is MNHNS and CDR2 SASEGT. The V segment lost 4 bases and the J segment 0 bases; nucleotides outside the gene matches: 7. The CDR3 spans 17 residues. The CDR3 DNA follows: TGTGCCAGCAGTGCCCGAGGACAGGGGACCTCTGGAAACACCATATATTTT. Translated: CASSARGQGTSGNTIYF.